The 10 T cell receptor beta chains presented below share a single source sample, sequenced in a study of T-cell reconstitution after alpha-beta-depleted transplantation in children. This sample's TCRbeta library carried unique molecular identifier barcodes. Via MiXCR, TCRdb re-called the PCR reads, giving one row per CDR3 protein. Here the sample spans nearly 550,000 distinct CDR3 sequences, about a sixth being singletons. The sample in question was PBMCs from the stem cell graft donor, obtained from the stem cell graft. The receptor set was obtained from a human donor who donated a stem cell graft to a child with acute lymphoblastic leukemia.

The genes are TRBV12-3 or TRBV12-4 and TRBJ2-3; a weak D match, TRBD2 (6 bases). V was trimmed by 6 bases and J by 4 bases, leaving 11 bases between them. The CDR3 extends over 13 amino acids. This chain's CDR3 is CASSPRLADTQYF. For the CDR3, the DNA is TGTGCCAGCAGCCCCCGACTAGCAGATACGCAGTATTTT.

The chain carries TRBV6-5 and TRBJ2-1; TRBD1 aligns across 8 bases. Germline CDR1 and CDR2: MNHEY and SVGAGI. V was clipped by 4 bases and J by 5 bases; unmatched bases: 7. The CDR3 contains 15 residues. This CDR3 is CASSSGQGAHNEQFF. In DNA form, the CDR3 reads TGTGCCAGCAGTTCAGGACAGGGAGCCCACAATGAGCAGTTCTTC.

CDR3 DNA: TGTGCCAGCAGCTTAGGACAGCGCCTCACAGATACGCAGTATTTT. It codes for CASSLGQRLTDTQYF. The chain joins TRBV7-2 to TRBJ2-3, with a possible D match to TRBD1 (5 bases). With 1 base removed from V and 2 bases from J, the gap between germline ends came to 10 bases. Germline CDR1 SGHTA, CDR2 FQGNSA. This CDR3 comprises 15 residues.

The chain couples TRBV29-1 to TRBJ2-1; TRBD1 might be the D (6 bases). The CDR3 length is 12 residues. Deletions cut 6 bases from V and 2 bases from J, with 8 bases between. Germline V gene sequence: CDR1 SQVTM, CDR2 ANQGSEA. CDR3 protein: CSVPGAYNEQFF. Here the CDR3 DNA reads TGCAGCGTCCCAGGGGCCTACAATGAGCAGTTCTTC.

A few counts support this clonotype. This rearrangement joins TRBV12-3 or TRBV12-4 to TRBJ2-5; 7 bases agree with TRBD2. V shed 6 bases, J shed 3 bases, and the junction held 16 bases outside the gene matches. The CDR3 contains 17 residues. The CDR3 is CASSLRYLGGFKETQYF. The CDR3 DNA sequence: TGTGCCAGCAGCCTCAGATATCTGGGGGGGTTTAAAGAGACCCAGTACTTC.

The V and J genes are TRBV14 and TRBJ2-1; TRBD2 agrees at 11 bases. Germline trimming cut 3 bases from V and 0 bases from J; bases unmatched to any gene: 7. CDR1 and CDR2 from the germline V gene are SGHDN and FVKESK. The CDR3 spans 18 residues. The CDR3: CASSHKEGLADSYNEQFF. In DNA form, the CDR3 reads TGTGCCAGCAGCCATAAGGAGGGACTAGCGGACTCCTACAATGAGCAGTTCTTC.

The chain joins TRBV6-1 to TRBJ1-3, with a possible D match to TRBD1 (6 bases). V shed 6 bases and J shed 0 bases, with 24 bases lying between them. Germline lookup yields CDR1 MNHNS and CDR2 SASEGT. CDR3 size: 19 residues. The DNA for the CDR3 is TGTGCCAGCAGCCTCCAACCCTGGCAGGGGACCTACTCTGGAAACACCATATATTTT. Amino acids: CASSLQPWQGTYSGNTIYF.

This clonotype was counted ten times or more. CDR3 coding DNA: TGTGCCAGCAGTCGGACCGAAGGGTATGGCTACACCTTC. Protein: CASSRTEGYGYTF. V is TRBV14 and J is TRBJ1-2; no firm D call. Trimming pared 6 bases from V and 5 bases from J, leaving 13 bases between. Germline CDR1 and CDR2: SGHDN and FVKESK. The CDR3 sequence is 13 residues long.

This clonotype came up many times. The CDR3 DNA is TGTGCCAGCAGAAGATCGGGACAGGGGGCTAGCGAGCAGTACTTC. It is translated as CASRRSGQGASEQYF. This chain uses TRBV12-3 or TRBV12-4 with TRBJ2-7, with TRBD1 matching 12 bases. This CDR3 is built from 15 residues. The V segment lost 6 bases and the J segment 6 bases; nucleotides outside the gene matches: 9.

The chain employs TRBV21-1 and TRBJ2-2; the table assigns TRBD2, which was not confirmed against the DNA. TRBV21-1 is shown as a pseudogene. This CDR3 has 15 amino acids. This CDR3 is CASSKRRLGAGELFF. CDR3 nucleotide sequence: TGTGCCAGCAGCAAAAGAAGGCTGGGAGCCGGGGAGCTGTTTTTT.